Below, one T cell receptor (beta chain) is given with its context. TCRdb recomputed calls from the RT-PCR reads with MiXCR, one row per CDR3 protein. The table has approximately 220,000 distinct CDR3 sequences, around 41% seen once. This sample was included in a study of patients and donors after allogeneic stem cell transplantation. Germline V CDR1 and CDR2: SGHRS, YFSETQ. V gave up 0 bases and J gave up 7 bases, with 13 bases separating them. CDR3 size: 14 residues. The clonotype was recovered from a human donor who was either an allogeneic HSCT recipient or a stem cell or donor lymphocyte infusion donor (not recorded which). It is not recorded whose cells these are; they may come from a transplant donor. The sample taken for sequencing was blood, either unsorted or a sorted T cell fraction (not recorded which). The V gene is TRBV5-1, the J gene TRBJ1-2, with D uncertain. In nucleotides, the CDR3 is TGCGCCAGCAGCTTGGAAGGGAGGAGGTTTGGCTACACCTTC. Encoded protein: CASSLEGRRFGYTF.